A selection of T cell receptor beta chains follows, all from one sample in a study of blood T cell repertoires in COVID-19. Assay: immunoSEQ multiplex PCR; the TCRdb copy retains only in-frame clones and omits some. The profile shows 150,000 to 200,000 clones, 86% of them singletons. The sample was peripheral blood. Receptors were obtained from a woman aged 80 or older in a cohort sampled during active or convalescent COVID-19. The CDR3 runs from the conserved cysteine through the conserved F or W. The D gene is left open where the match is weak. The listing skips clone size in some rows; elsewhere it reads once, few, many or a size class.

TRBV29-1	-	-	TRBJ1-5	CSVGRDSNQPQHF	TGCAGCGTTGGCAGGGATAGCAATCAGCCCCAGCATTTT
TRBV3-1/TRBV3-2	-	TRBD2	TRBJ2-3	CASSHHRLAGATDTQYF	TGTGCCAGCAGCCACCACCGACTAGCGGGAGCGACTGATACGCAGTATTTT
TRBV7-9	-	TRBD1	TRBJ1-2	CASSLGIPGQGYGYTF	TGTGCCAGCAGCTTAGGCATACCGGGACAGGGATATGGCTACACCTTC
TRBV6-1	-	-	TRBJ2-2	CASSEGRNTGELFF	TGTGCCAGCAGTGAAGGGAGGAACACCGGGGAGCTGTTTTTT
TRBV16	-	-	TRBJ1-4	CASSQFIREKLFF	TGTGCCAGCAGCCAGTTTATCAGGGAAAAACTGTTTTTT
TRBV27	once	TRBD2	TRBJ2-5	CASNLAATNQETQYF	TGTGCCAGCAATCTAGCGGCAACCAACCAAGAGACCCAGTACTTC
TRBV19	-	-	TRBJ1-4	CASAQATNEKLFF	TGTGCCAGCGCACAGGCAACTAATGAAAAACTGTTTTTT
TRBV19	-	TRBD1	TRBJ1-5	CASNQGTGDNQPQHF	TGTGCCAGTAACCAAGGGACAGGGGACAATCAGCCCCAGCATTTT
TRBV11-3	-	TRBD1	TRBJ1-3	CASSLEAGTGSGNTIYF	TGTGCCAGCAGCTTAGAGGCCGGGACAGGCTCTGGAAACACCATATATTTT
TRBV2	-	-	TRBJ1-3	CASQTGTLGNTIYF	TGTGCCAGTCAAACCGGGACTTTAGGAAACACCATATATTTT
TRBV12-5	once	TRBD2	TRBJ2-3	CASGFGTSAQFTDTQYF	TGTGCTAGTGGTTTCGGGACTAGCGCACAATTCACAGATACGCAGTATTTT
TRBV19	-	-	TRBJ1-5	CASSSNTLEVDQPQHF	TGTGCCAGTAGTTCCAACACCTTGGAGGTAGATCAGCCCCAGCATTTT
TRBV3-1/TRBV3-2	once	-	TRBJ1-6	CASSQDPGGNSPLHF	TGTGCCAGCAGCCAAGATCCCGGGGGTAATTCACCCCTCCACTTT
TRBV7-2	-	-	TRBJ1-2	CASSLGPYRVSPDYGYTF	TGTGCCAGCAGCTTAGGGCCATACAGGGTTTCGCCTGACTATGGCTACACCTTC
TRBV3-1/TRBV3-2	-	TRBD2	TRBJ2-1	CASTPRGGHNEQFF	TGTGCCAGCACCCCGAGGGGAGGGCACAATGAGCAGTTCTTC
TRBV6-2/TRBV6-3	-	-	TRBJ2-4	CASSMGPDIDIQYF	TGTGCCAGCAGTATGGGGCCGGACATTGACATTCAGTACTTC
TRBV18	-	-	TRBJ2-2	CASSPSNTGELFF	TGTGCCAGCTCACCCTCGAACACCGGGGAGCTGTTTTTT
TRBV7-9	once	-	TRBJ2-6	CASSLDGGFNVLTF	TGTGCCAGCAGCTTAGATGGGGGGTTCAACGTCCTGACTTTC
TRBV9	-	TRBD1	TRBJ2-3	CASSETGRSTDTQYF	TGTGCCAGCAGCGAGACAGGGCGGAGCACAGATACGCAGTATTTT
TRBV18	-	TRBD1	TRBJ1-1	CASSSQDRGHTEAFF	TGTGCCAGCTCATCTCAGGACAGGGGGCACACTGAAGCTTTCTTT
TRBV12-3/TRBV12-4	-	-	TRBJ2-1	CASSPMFEQFF	TGTGCCAGCAGCCCTATGTTCGAGCAGTTCTTC
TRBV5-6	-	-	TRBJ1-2	CASSLASGVGRHGYTF	TGTGCCAGCAGCTTGGCATCAGGGGTTGGTAGACACGGCTACACCTTC
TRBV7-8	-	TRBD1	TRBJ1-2	CASSLADRAYGYTF	TGTGCCAGCAGCTTGGCTGACAGGGCCTATGGCTACACCTTC
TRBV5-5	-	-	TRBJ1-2	CASRLQEFYGYTF	TGTGCCAGCAGGTTACAGGAATTCTATGGCTACACCTTC
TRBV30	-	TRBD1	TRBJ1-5	CAWRQGIKQPQHF	TGTGCCTGGAGACAGGGGATTAAACAGCCCCAGCATTTT
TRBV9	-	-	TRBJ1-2	CASSHTFGYTF	TGTGCCAGCAGCCACACCTTTGGCTACACCTTC
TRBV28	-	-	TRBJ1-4	CASTPGGATNEKLFF	TGTGCCAGCACTCCGGGCGGGGCAACTAATGAAAAACTGTTTTTT
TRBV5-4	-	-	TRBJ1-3	CASSLQGGNTIYF	TGTGCCAGCAGCTTGCAGGGTGGAAACACCATATATTTT
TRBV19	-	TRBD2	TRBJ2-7	CASSIGGNEQYF	TGTGCCAGTAGTATCGGGGGGAACGAGCAGTACTTC
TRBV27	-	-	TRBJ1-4	CASSSPSGMGFEKLFF	TGTGCCAGCAGTTCCCCTTCAGGGATGGGATTTGAAAAACTGTTTTTT